This entry concerns a single T cell receptor (beta chain). This sample was included in a study of blood T cell repertoires in COVID-19. Study information: Whether acute or convalescent, the COVID-19 samples came from the United States, Italy and Spain. Nucleic acid was either cDNA or gDNA, and it came from T cells, B-cell-depleted T cells, or PBMCs.

The CDR3 is 15 residues long. Germline values: CDR1 MNHEY, CDR2 SMNVEV (reference sequence). Deletions cut 5 bases from V and 5 bases from J, with 18 bases between. In the original processing: Amplification of reference gene primers was used by the study to estimate nucleated cell counts. Profiling relied on immunoSEQ multiplex PCR, and the TCRdb table lists in-frame clones only, not all of them. V and J calls plus clone size are reproduced from that table; the DNA served to infer D and trimming. The sample includes about 150,000 clones, about four fifths of them seen just once. This TCR came from a man aged 55 to 70 with acute or convalescent COVID-19. Material: peripheral blood. V usage is TRBV27 and J usage is TRBJ1-2, with TRBD1 as a possible D gene (5 bases). The CDR3 DNA reads as TGTGCCAGCAGTCCCCGGGGAGGGGTCGGGTATGGCTACACCTTC. Amino acid sequence: CASSPRGGVGYGYTF.